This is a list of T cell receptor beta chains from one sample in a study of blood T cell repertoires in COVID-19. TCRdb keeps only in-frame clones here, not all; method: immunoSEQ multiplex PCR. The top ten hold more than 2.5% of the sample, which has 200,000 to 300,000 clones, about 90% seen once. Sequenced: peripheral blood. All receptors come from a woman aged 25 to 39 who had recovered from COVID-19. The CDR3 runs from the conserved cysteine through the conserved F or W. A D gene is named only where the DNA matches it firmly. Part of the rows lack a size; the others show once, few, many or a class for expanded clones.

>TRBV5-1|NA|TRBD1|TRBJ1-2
TGCGCCAGCAGCCGGGACATGGGACAGGGGGGGAATGGCTACACCTTC
CASSRDMGQGGNGYTF
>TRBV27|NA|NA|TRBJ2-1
TGTGCCAGCAGTCTCTCCAGGGGAAATGAGCAGTTCTTC
CASSLSRGNEQFF
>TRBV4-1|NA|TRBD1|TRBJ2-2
TGCGCCAGCAGCCAAGATCGTCAGGGGGCCGGGGAGCTGTTTTTT
CASSQDRQGAGELFF
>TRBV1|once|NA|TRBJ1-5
TGCACCAGCAGCCGGACAACCTTGGAGGGGGGGAGCAGCAATCAGCCCCAGCATTTT
CTSSRTTLEGGSSNQPQHF
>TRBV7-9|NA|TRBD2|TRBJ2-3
TGTGCCAGCAGCTGGAGCGGGGGGGCCTCAGATACGCAGTATTTT
CASSWSGGASDTQYF
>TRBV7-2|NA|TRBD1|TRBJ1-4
TGTGCCAGCAGACTCACAGGGGGGGGTGAAAAACTGTTTTTT
CASRLTGGGEKLFF
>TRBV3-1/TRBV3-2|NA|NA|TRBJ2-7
TGTGCCAGCAGCGTCGGCGGGGAGCGCAATTACGAGCAGTACTTC
CASSVGGERNYEQYF
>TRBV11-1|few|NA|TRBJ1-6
TGTGCCAGCAGAACGACAGGACCCAATTCACCCCTCCACTTT
CASRTTGPNSPLHF
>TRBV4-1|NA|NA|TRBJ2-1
TGCGCCAGCAGCCAAGGACAGCTCTACAATGAGCAGTTCTTC
CASSQGQLYNEQFF
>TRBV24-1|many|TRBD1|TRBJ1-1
TGTGCCACCAGGGTCCCCGGGACAGGGGGTGTCGGTACTGAAGCTTTCTTT
CATRVPGTGGVGTEAFF
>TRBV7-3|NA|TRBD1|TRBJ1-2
TGTGCCAGCAGCTTTGGCAGGGGGTATGGCTACACCTTC
CASSFGRGYGYTF
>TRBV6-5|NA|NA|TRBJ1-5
TGTGCCAGCAGCCGGGGGGTTGGTAATCAGCCCCAGCATTTT
CASSRGVGNQPQHF
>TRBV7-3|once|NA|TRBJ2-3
TGTGCCAGCAGCTTAGGAGGACTTACTAGCACAGATACGCAGTATTTT
CASSLGGLTSTDTQYF
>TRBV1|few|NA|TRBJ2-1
TGCACCAGCAGCCAAGGACAAGACGAACCATACAATGAGCAGTTCTTC
CTSSQGQDEPYNEQFF
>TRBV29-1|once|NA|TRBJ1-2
TGCAGCGTGGGGACGGAGGCAATGGGGGCTGGCTACACCTTC
CSVGTEAMGAGYTF
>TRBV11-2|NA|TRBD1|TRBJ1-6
TGTGCCAGCACAGAAGGCCCAGGGGGCTCCTATAATTCACCCCTCCACTTT
CASTEGPGGSYNSPLHF
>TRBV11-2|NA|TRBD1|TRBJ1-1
TGTGCCAGCAGCTCGATCAGGGGGCTGGTGAACACTGAAGCTTTCTTT
CASSSIRGLVNTEAFF
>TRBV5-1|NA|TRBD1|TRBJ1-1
TGCGCCAGCAGCTTACAGGGGTTCACTGAAGCTTTCTTT
CASSLQGFTEAFF
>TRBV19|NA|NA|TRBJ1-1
TGTGCCAGTAGTATTAATGCGGGCTCTGAAGCTTTCTTT
CASSINAGSEAFF
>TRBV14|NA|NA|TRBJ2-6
TGTGCCAGCAGCCCCACCCGAGGGTCATCTGGGGCCAACGTCCTGACTTTC
CASSPTRGSSGANVLTF
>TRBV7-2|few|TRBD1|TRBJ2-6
TGTGCCAGCAGCTTAGCAGGGGGCGCTGGGGCCAACGTCCTGACTTTC
CASSLAGGAGANVLTF
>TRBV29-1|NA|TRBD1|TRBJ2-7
TGCAGCGTTAGGACAGGGATTGGCGAGCAGTACTTC
CSVRTGIGEQYF
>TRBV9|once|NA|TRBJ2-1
TGTGCCAGCAGCCCTAGGGGATTATACAATGAGCAGTTCTTC
CASSPRGLYNEQFF
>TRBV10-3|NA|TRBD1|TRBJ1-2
TGTGCCATCAGTGGACAGGGGGGTTTCCCTTCTAACTATGGCTACACCTTC
CAISGQGGFPSNYGYTF
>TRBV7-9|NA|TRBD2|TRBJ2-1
TGTGCCAGCAGCTTTACAGCGGGGGGGCCTGACAATGAGCAGTTCTTC
CASSFTAGGPDNEQFF
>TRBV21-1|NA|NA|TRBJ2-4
TGTGCCAGCAGCAAAGCGCGGTGTGCGAGGGCCGAGGGTGCCAAAAACATTCAGTACTTC
CASSKARCARAEGAKNIQYF
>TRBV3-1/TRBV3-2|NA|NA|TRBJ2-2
TGTGCCAGCAGCCAAGATGAGCAGGGACTGGGGGAGCTGTTTTTT
CASSQDEQGLGELFF
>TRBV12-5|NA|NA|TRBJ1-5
TGTGCTAGTGGTTTGGCTGGGGGGAATCAGCCCCAGCATTTT
CASGLAGGNQPQHF
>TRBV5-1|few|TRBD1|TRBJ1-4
TGCGCCAGCAGCCCGGACAGGCAGAATGAAAAACTGTTTTTT
CASSPDRQNEKLFF
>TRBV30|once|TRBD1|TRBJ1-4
TGTGCCTGGAGTATGACAGGGGGCCAGGAAAAACTGTTTTTT
CAWSMTGGQEKLFF